The sequence of this TCR beta chain was determined in a study of blood T cell repertoires in COVID-19. CDR3 size: 14 residues. V shed 4 bases and J shed 0 bases, with 9 bases lying between them. CDR1 and CDR2 (germline): WNHNN, SYGVQD (reference sequence). The participants were between roughly 18 and 89 years old and came from about two dozen US areas. Researchers sorted participants into cohorts using their self-reported clinical history. Sequencing was performed with immunoSEQ multiplex PCR; in TCRdb, only in-frame clones are kept and a portion is missing. The sample includes around 300,000 clones, about 88% of them seen just once.

This clonotype was sampled from a woman in her forties or fifties who had recovered from COVID-19. The rearrangement uses TRBV10-1 and TRBJ1-1; maybe TRBD1 (5 bases). The sample consisted of PBMCs or T cells enriched from blood (not recorded which). CDR3 DNA sequence: TGCGCCAGCAGTGCGACAGCCATGAACACTGAAGCTTTCTTT. The encoded protein is CASSATAMNTEAFF.